Listed here are 23 T cell receptor beta chains from one sample, sequenced in a study of blood T cell repertoires in COVID-19. The method was immunoSEQ multiplex PCR; TCRdb's version includes in-frame clones alone and lacks a portion of them. Here the sample spans a few hundred thousand clones, less than 95% being singletons. The source material was PBMCs or T cells enriched from blood (not recorded which). The origin of the receptors is a man between 18 and 35 years old who had recovered from COVID-19.

The chain joins TRBV10-3 to TRBJ2-1; tentatively, D is TRBD2 (6 bases). CDR1 is ENHRY, CDR2 SYGVKD, per germline. There are 10 residues in the CDR3. V was cut by 10 bases and J by 12 bases, with 13 bases left in between. The CDR3 bases are TGTGCCACCCCTAGGAGGGGGCAGTTCTTC. Translated: CATPRRGQFF.

The rearrangement uses TRBV28 and TRBJ2-1; 10 bases match TRBD2. CDR3 size: 15 residues. V shed 2 bases and J 7 bases; nucleotides not matched to a gene: 5. Germline assignment: CDR1 MDHEN and CDR2 SYDVKM. The CDR3 loop reads CASSLKSGRANEQFF. DNA of the CDR3: TGTGCCAGCAGTTTAAAGAGCGGGAGGGCAAATGAGCAGTTCTTC. Drawing the rest from reference TRBV28 and TRBJ2-1, the complete variable domain is DVKVTQSSRYLVKRTGEKVFLECVQDMDHENMFWYRQDPGLGLRLIYFSYDVKMKEKGDIPEGYSVSREKKERFSLILESASTNQTSMYLCASSLKSGRANEQFFGPGTRLTVL.

The chain uses TRBV7-8 and TRBJ2-2; 9 bases are a match to TRBD2. The CDR3 runs 16 residues. The J segment lost 2 bases and the V segment lost 5 bases, leaving 6 bases of the junction unmatched. In germline, CDR1 is SGHVS, CDR2 FQNEAQ. The CDR3 nucleotides are TGTGCCAGCAGCAACCGACTAGCGGCTAACACCGGGGAGCTGTTTTTT. It is translated as CASSNRLAANTGELFF.

This chain links TRBV30 with TRBJ2-7; D not resolved. The CDR3 sequence is 15 residues long. The germline V and J ends were trimmed by 3 bases and 2 bases, with 17 bases remaining between them. Germline CDR1 and CDR2: GTSNPN and SVGIG (reference sequence). The CDR3 protein is CAWSHGSGITYEQYF. The CDR3 DNA sequence: TGTGCCTGGAGCCACGGGTCCGGCATTACCTACGAGCAGTACTTC.

The chain couples TRBV7-2 to TRBJ1-1; the D is unclear. V was pared by 5 bases and J by 1 base, with 17 bases between. Germline lookup yields CDR1 SGHTA and CDR2 FQGNSA. The CDR3 extends over 16 amino acids. This CDR3 reads CASSPNPRQKNTEAFF. For the CDR3, the DNA is TGTGCCAGCAGCCCCAACCCGAGGCAGAAGAACACTGAAGCTTTCTTT.

The V call is TRBV30, the J call TRBJ1-2; 9 bases fit TRBD1. Trimming at V came to 1 base and at J to 6 bases, leaving 6 bases not matched to a gene. Germline values: CDR1 GTSNPN, CDR2 SVGIG (reference sequence). CDR3 size: 14 residues. Here the CDR3 reads CAWSAGTGKHGYTF. Here the CDR3 DNA reads TGTGCCTGGAGTGCCGGGACAGGGAAACATGGCTACACCTTC.

V and J are TRBV29-1 and TRBJ2-7; D is ambiguous. Germline CDR1 SQVTM, CDR2 ANQGSEA. V was trimmed by 6 bases and J by 3 bases, leaving 15 bases between them. This CDR3 comprises 13 residues. CDR3 sequence: CSVGSLVGYEQYF. In DNA, the CDR3 is TGCAGCGTAGGATCTCTAGTAGGCTACGAGCAGTACTTC.

The genes are TRBV27 and TRBJ1-5; D gene unclear. The CDR3 runs 15 residues. Germline V gene data show CDR1 as MNHEY and CDR2 as SMNVEV (reference sequence). V lost 4 bases to trimming and J lost 0 bases, with 10 bases between them. In DNA, the CDR3 is TGTGCCAGCAGTTATCAGGCAGATAGCAATCAGCCCCAGCATTTT. Its translation is CASSYQADSNQPQHF.

The chain employs TRBV3-1 (or the pseudogene TRBV3-2) and TRBJ1-1; 9 bases agree with TRBD1. The CDR3 loop spans 13 amino acids. Germline-derived CDR1 and CDR2 are LGHDT and YNNKEL (reference sequence). The trim removed 4 bases at V and 11 bases at J, leaving 8 bases unmatched. The CDR3: CASSPGQGIYAFF. CDR3 nucleotide sequence: TGTGCCAGCAGCCCAGGACAGGGGATTTATGCTTTCTTT.

The chain couples TRBV6-5 to TRBJ1-1; 7 nucleotides agree with TRBD1. Germline trimming cut 4 bases from V and 1 base from J; bases unmatched to any gene: 3. The CDR3 is 14 residues long. Germline V CDR1 and CDR2: MNHEY, SVGAGI. The CDR3 protein is CASSSGQWNTEAFF. As DNA, the CDR3 is TGTGCCAGCAGTTCGGGACAGTGGAACACTGAAGCTTTCTTT.

V is TRBV9 and J is TRBJ1-5; D gene uncertain. This CDR3 spans 15 amino acids. Trimming took 0 bases from V and 2 from J, leaving 9 bases between them. CDR1 is SGDLS, CDR2 YYNGEE, per germline. The CDR3 DNA is TGTGCCAGCAGCGTAGCCGGGATGGGCAATCAGCCCCAGCATTTT. It translates to CASSVAGMGNQPQHF.

This chain uses TRBV29-1 with TRBJ1-1; TRBD1 aligns across 9 bases. Germline CDR1 is SQVTM and CDR2 is ANQGSEA. The CDR3 is made up of 14 amino acids. Trimming removed 6 bases from V and 4 bases from J; junction bases left unmatched: 9. The DNA for the CDR3 is TGCAGCGTCACACCCGGACAGGGGACCACTGAAGCTTTCTTT. This translates into CSVTPGQGTTEAFF.

The chain has TRBV7-8 and TRBJ1-1, with D possibly matching TRBD1 (6 bases). The germline V gene has CDR1 SGHVS and CDR2 FQNEAQ. The CDR3 spans 14 residues. Trimming left V 8 bases short and J 5 bases short, with 18 bases between. The CDR3 spells CASGTKQGLTEAFF. Here the CDR3 DNA reads TGTGCCAGCGGGACAAAACAGGGATTAACTGAAGCTTTCTTT.

This chain uses TRBV27 with TRBJ1-1; the D is unclear. This CDR3 spans 14 amino acids. V dropped 4 bases and J dropped 1 base, with 10 bases sitting between them. Per the germline V gene, CDR1 is MNHEY and CDR2 is SMNVEV (reference sequence). CDR3: CASSYGGPNTEAFF. CDR3 bases: TGTGCCAGCAGTTACGGCGGTCCGAACACTGAAGCTTTCTTT.

CDR3 amino acids: CASSLLRGTEAFF. The DNA for the CDR3 is TGTGCCAGCAGCCTACTCAGGGGAACTGAAGCTTTCTTT. The chain recombines TRBV7-3 with TRBJ1-1; TRBD1 is a possible D gene (6 bases). The V gene's germline CDR1 is SGHTA and CDR2 FQGTGA. V lost 5 bases and J lost 5, with 12 bases in between. The CDR3 sequence is 13 residues long. The complete variable domain, with remaining parts taken from reference TRBV7-3 and TRBJ1-1, reads GAGVSQTPSNKVTEKGKYVELRCDPISGHTALYWYRQSLGQGPEFLIYFQGTGAADDSGLPNDRFFAVRPEGSVSTLKIQRTERGDSAVYLCASSLLRGTEAFFGQGTRLTVV.

The V gene is TRBV29-1, the J gene TRBJ2-1; a possible D gene is TRBD2 (7 bases). The CDR3 loop spans 12 amino acids. CDR1 is SQVTM, CDR2 ANQGSEA, per germline. V was pared by 8 bases and J by 15 bases, with 23 bases between. The CDR3 DNA is TGCAGCAGTGAGGGGGAGGGCCGTTGGAGGTTCTTC. The encoded protein is CSSEGEGRWRFF.

This sequence joins TRBV3-1 (or the pseudogene TRBV3-2) and TRBJ2-1, with TRBD2 identical over 9 bases. The V and J ends lost 3 bases and 4 bases, in that order; junction bases with no gene match: 4. This CDR3 region has 15 residues. Germline CDR1 is LGHDT and CDR2 is YNNKEL (reference sequence). In DNA form, the CDR3 reads TGTGCCAGCAGCCATTTTAGCGGGGGATACAATGAGCAGTTCTTC. Residues: CASSHFSGGYNEQFF.

This chain uses TRBV28 with TRBJ1-2; perhaps TRBD1 as D (6 bases). V lost 6 bases to trimming and J lost 8 bases, with 13 bases between them. CDR1 MDHEN and CDR2 SYDVKM come from the germline V gene. The CDR3 has 12 residues. This chain's CDR3 is CASRLTGRGYTF. The CDR3 DNA is TGTGCCAGCAGATTAACAGGGCGCGGCTACACCTTC.

The chain carries TRBV28 and TRBJ2-1; 7 nucleotides agree with TRBD2. CDR1 is MDHEN and CDR2 is SYDVKM in the germline V gene. V was clipped by 1 base and J by 2 bases; unmatched bases: 2. The CDR3 consists of 15 residues. The CDR3 protein is CASSLYGGAYNEQFF. CDR3 bases: TGTGCCAGCAGTTTATATGGGGGGGCCTACAATGAGCAGTTCTTC. Filled out from reference TRBV28 and TRBJ2-1, the complete variable domain reads DVKVTQSSRYLVKRTGEKVFLECVQDMDHENMFWYRQDPGLGLRLIYFSYDVKMKEKGDIPEGYSVSREKKERFSLILESASTNQTSMYLCASSLYGGAYNEQFFGPGTRLTVL.

V gene TRBV5-1 combines with J gene TRBJ2-3; 11 bases map to TRBD2. Trimming took 5 bases from V and 5 from J; bases not matched to a gene: 4. This CDR3 spans 14 amino acids. CDR1 SGHRS and CDR2 YFSETQ come from the germline V gene. The CDR3 protein is CASRLAGAGDTQYF. The CDR3 bases are TGCGCCAGCAGACTAGCGGGGGCGGGAGATACGCAGTATTTT.

This chain connects TRBV7-8 to TRBJ1-5; no reliable D call. Germline V lookup: CDR1 SGHVS, CDR2 FQNEAQ. Trimming cost V 4 bases and J 1 base, with 14 bases left between them. The CDR3 is 16 residues long. CDR3 in amino acids: CASSYKRGFSNQPQHF. The CDR3 DNA sequence: TGTGCCAGCAGCTATAAACGCGGGTTCAGCAATCAGCCCCAGCATTTT.

The chain joins TRBV2 to TRBJ1-2; possibly TRBD1 for D (5 bases). Per germline, CDR1 SNHLY and CDR2 FYNNEI. Trimming removed 6 bases from V and 4 bases from J, with 12 bases in between. The CDR3 totals 13 residues. CDR3 nucleotide sequence: TGTGCCAGCAGCAGACAGAGTGTCTATGGCTACACCTTC. Translated, it gives CASSRQSVYGYTF.

Comments on this clone: In the same sample, other DNA sequences code for this CDR3. The chain combines TRBV4-1 with TRBJ1-3; D not certain. Trimming stripped 1 base from V and 0 bases from J, with 4 bases between. Looked up from germline, CDR1 is MGHRA and CDR2 is YSYEKL. The CDR3 contains 14 residues. CDR3 in amino acids: CASSQAGSGNTIYF. The CDR3 DNA sequence: TGCGCCAGCAGCCAAGCCGGCTCTGGAAACACCATATATTTT.